This passage covers 26 T cell receptor beta chains from one sample sequenced in a study of blood T cell repertoires in COVID-19. Profiled with immunoSEQ multiplex PCR; TCRdb holds only in-frame clones, not every one. The sample comprises 200,000 or so clones, 70% to 90% of which are singletons, and 2% to 2.5% rests with the top ten. Sequenced material: PBMCs or T cells enriched from blood (not recorded which). The source of these receptors is a woman in her 40s with acute COVID-19.

The chain is built from TRBV24-1 and TRBJ2-3, with 8 bases lining up with TRBD1. With 3 bases clipped from V and 4 bases from J, the junction kept 5 bases outside the gene matches. The germline gives CDR1 KGHDR, CDR2 SFDVKD. The CDR3 runs 15 residues. CDR3 bases: TGTGCCACCAGTGATACCAGGGGGCGTGCAGATACGCAGTATTTT. Translation: CATSDTRGRADTQYF.

The chain recombines TRBV18 with TRBJ1-1; tentative D call: TRBD1 (5 bases). Trimming took off 2 bases at V and 10 bases at J, with 17 bases between the two ends. The CDR3 spans 14 residues. Per the germline V gene, CDR1 is KGHSH and CDR2 is LQKENI. CDR3 in amino acids: CASSPYTGGEAAFF. CDR3 nucleotide sequence: TGTGCCAGCTCACCATATACAGGAGGGGAGGCAGCTTTCTTT.

CDR3 residues: CASRKTGGAEPQHF. The CDR3 coding sequence is TGTGCCAGTAGGAAAACAGGGGGCGCAGAGCCCCAGCATTTT. J is TRBJ1-5 and V is TRBV19, with 9 bases lining up with TRBD1. In germline, CDR1 is LNHDA, CDR2 SQIVND (reference sequence). V shed 6 bases, J shed 8 bases, and the junction held 8 bases outside the gene matches. The CDR3 has 14 residues.

The chain is built from TRBV5-4 and TRBJ1-4, with 7 nucleotides matching TRBD1. Germline CDR1 reads SGHNT; CDR2 reads YYREEE (reference sequence). This CDR3 has 15 residues. V lost 5 bases to trimming and J lost 5 bases; unmatched junction nucleotides: 9. The DNA for the CDR3 is TGTGCCAGCAGGGAGGGGACAGCCCTAAATGAAAAACTGTTTTTT. This translates into CASREGTALNEKLFF.

Here the CDR3 reads CASSYPRGLERTDTQYF. The CDR3 nucleotides read TGCGCCAGCAGCTATCCGAGGGGACTAGAAAGAACAGATACGCAGTATTTT. V is TRBV5-1 and J is TRBJ2-3, with TRBD2 matching over 8 bases. The CDR3 is made up of 17 amino acids. Per the germline V gene, CDR1 is SGHRS and CDR2 is YFSETQ. V trimming: 3 bases; J trimming: 3 bases; junction bases outside the gene matches: 12.

The rearrangement joins TRBV9 to TRBJ2-1; D is uncertain. Trimming removed 0 bases at V and 2 bases at J, with 6 bases between. Per the germline V gene, CDR1 is SGDLS and CDR2 is YYNGEE. The CDR3 length is 14 residues. The DNA for the CDR3 is TGTGCCAGCAGCGTAGACAGTACCTACAATGAGCAGTTCTTC. Protein: CASSVDSTYNEQFF.

The chain combines TRBV6-5 with TRBJ1-1; 7 bases align to TRBD1. The CDR3 length is 13 residues. The J segment lost 2 bases and the V segment lost 5 bases, leaving 2 bases of the junction unmatched. CDR1 is MNHEY and CDR2 is SVGAGI in the germline V gene. The CDR3 region has the DNA TGTGCCAGCAGTAACAGGGGAAACACTGAAGCTTTCTTT. Its protein product is CASSNRGNTEAFF.

This chain connects TRBV5-1 to TRBJ2-1, with TRBD2 identical over 11 bases. V shed 5 bases, J shed 8 bases, and the junction held 6 bases outside the gene matches. CDR3 length equals 14 residues. Looked up from germline, CDR1 is SGHRS and CDR2 is YFSETQ. The CDR3 sequence is CASSQLAGVYEQFF. The CDR3 region has the DNA TGCGCCAGCAGTCAACTAGCGGGAGTCTATGAGCAGTTCTTC.

This chain joins TRBV9 and TRBJ2-1, with TRBD2 matching over 14 bases. The CDR3 is 16 residues long. J gave up 1 base and V 6 bases, and 3 bases lay outside the gene matches. Germline CDR1 is SGDLS and CDR2 is YYNGEE. The CDR3 DNA reads as TGTGCCAGCACGACTAGCGGGGGGGCTTCCTACAATGAGCAGTTCTTC. It translates to CASTTSGGASYNEQFF.

J is TRBJ1-1 and V is TRBV7-2; D uncertain. V shed 4 bases and J shed 1 base, with 13 bases lying between them. CDR3 length equals 15 residues. Germline-derived CDR1 and CDR2 are SGHTA and FQGNSA. The CDR3 here is CASSSGRERNTEAFF. Here the CDR3 DNA reads TGTGCCAGCAGCTCCGGACGGGAAAGGAACACTGAAGCTTTCTTT.

This chain links TRBV7-8 with TRBJ2-5; 12 nucleotides agree with TRBD2. The germline V gene encodes CDR1 SGHVS and CDR2 FQNEAQ. V lost 5 bases, J lost 2 bases, and 12 bases stayed unmatched. The CDR3 runs 18 residues. The CDR3 here is CASSQVKGLAGRQETQYF. The CDR3 coding sequence is TGTGCCAGCAGCCAGGTGAAGGGACTAGCGGGTAGACAAGAGACCCAGTACTTC.

This clone was detected a few times. This chain joins TRBV7-2 and TRBJ2-7, with 16 bases identical to TRBD2. Looked up from germline, CDR1 is SGHTA and CDR2 is FQGNSA. This CDR3 comprises 16 residues. Trimming took 5 bases from V and 5 from J; bases not matched to a gene: 6. As DNA, the CDR3 is TGTGCCAGCAGCCAGGGACTAGCGGGGGGGCTAGACGAGCAGTACTTC. This sequence encodes CASSQGLAGGLDEQYF.

The chain joins TRBV30 to TRBJ1-2, with D maybe TRBD1 (5 bases). V lost 7 bases and J lost 4, with 22 bases in between. Germline CDR1 reads GTSNPN; CDR2 reads SVGIG (reference sequence). The CDR3 length is 15 residues. Here the CDR3 reads CASFRGSGVGYGYTF. The CDR3 coding sequence is TGTGCCTCCTTCCGGGGGTCGGGGGTTGGCTATGGCTACACCTTC.

V and J are TRBV13 and TRBJ2-2, with a possible D match to TRBD1 (6 bases). This CDR3 is 16 amino acids long. The ends were cut back, 6 bases at V and 0 bases at J, with 14 bases in the middle. From germline, CDR1 is PRHDT and CDR2 FYEKMQ (reference sequence). The CDR3 spells CASRPTGLPNTGELFF. CDR3 sequence (DNA): TGTGCCAGCAGGCCCACAGGGTTACCGAACACCGGGGAGCTGTTTTTT.

This chain links TRBV4-3 with TRBJ1-6; possibly TRBD1 for D (6 bases). The length of the CDR3 is 17 residues. Trimming shortened V by 0 bases and J by 1 base, and 10 bases separated the two germline ends. CDR1 is LGHNA, CDR2 YSLEER, per germline. The CDR3 region is CASSQETGPSYNSPLHF. The CDR3 DNA reads TGCGCCAGCAGCCAAGAGACAGGTCCGTCCTATAATTCACCCCTCCACTTT.

This CDR3 reads CASRQTGGTEKLFF. CDR3 in DNA: TGTGCCAGCAGGCAGACAGGGGGCACGGAAAAACTGTTTTTT. The J gene is TRBJ1-4, the V gene TRBV5-6, with 10 bases matching TRBD1. The J segment lost 8 bases and the V segment lost 5 bases, leaving 6 bases of the junction unmatched. The germline gives CDR1 SGHDT, CDR2 YYEEEE. The CDR3 sequence is 14 residues long.

The gene calls are TRBV18 and TRBJ2-3; 15 nucleotides align to TRBD2. The V gene end was trimmed by 0 bases and the J gene end by 5 bases; junction bases not matched to a gene: 3. Per germline, CDR1 KGHSH and CDR2 LQKENI. CDR3 length equals 17 residues. DNA of the CDR3: TGTGCCAGCTCACCACCGGGACTAGCGGGAGGAATAGATACGCAGTATTTT. Translating gives CASSPPGLAGGIDTQYF.

This chain uses TRBV30 with TRBJ1-1; D ambiguous. V lost 2 bases to trimming and J lost 10 bases, with 11 bases between them. CDR3 length: 11 residues. Germline V gene lookup returns CDR1 GTSNPN and CDR2 SVGIG (reference sequence). CDR3 sequence reads: CAWSPLTGAFF. In DNA, the CDR3 is TGTGCCTGGAGTCCCCTAACCGGAGCTTTCTTT.

This clone showed up just a few times. The chain links TRBV24-1 to TRBJ1-5, with D uncertain. Germline V gene lookup returns CDR1 KGHDR and CDR2 SFDVKD. V lost 6 bases and J 0 bases, leaving 11 bases between the germline ends. CDR3 length equals 15 residues. In DNA, the CDR3 is TGTGCCACCAGTAGCAGCGAGTATAGCAATCAGCCCCAGCATTTT. Its protein is CATSSSEYSNQPQHF.

This clone showed up just once. The chain carries TRBV6-1 and TRBJ1-1; the D gene is possibly TRBD1 (5 bases). The CDR3 loop spans 14 amino acids. Germline values: CDR1 MNHNS, CDR2 SASEGT. Trimming shortened V by 2 bases and J by 8 bases, and 15 bases separated the two germline ends. The chain's CDR3 is CASSERTVGGEAFF. In DNA, the CDR3 is TGTGCCAGCAGTGAAAGAACCGTGGGGGGAGAAGCTTTCTTT.

This clone was counted only a few times. The rearrangement links TRBV7-2 to TRBJ1-6; TRBD1 might be the D (6 bases). This CDR3 has 17 residues. The V gene lost 2 bases and the J gene lost 9 bases, with 20 bases spanning the gap. In germline, CDR1 is SGHTA, CDR2 FQGNSA. The CDR3 DNA sequence: TGTGCCAGCAGCTTAAGGGGCGGGGGGACAAATACTTCACCCCTCCACTTT. Its protein is CASSLRGGGTNTSPLHF.

CDR3 bases: TGTGCCAGCAGCTTAGTTACAGTCGACATGGATACGCAGTATTTT. Protein product: CASSLVTVDMDTQYF. J is TRBJ2-3 and V is TRBV7-9; D unresolved. The ends were cut back, 1 base at V and 6 bases at J, with 14 bases in the middle. The CDR3 runs 15 residues. Germline CDR1 is SEHNR and CDR2 is FQNEAQ (reference sequence).

The chain couples TRBV5-1 to TRBJ1-1; D is unclear. Trimming shortened V by 0 bases and J by 0 bases, and 6 bases separated the two germline ends. The CDR3 spans 14 residues. Germline V CDR1 and CDR2: SGHRS, YFSETQ. The CDR3 sequence: CASSLASMNTEAFF. In DNA form, the CDR3 reads TGCGCCAGCAGCTTGGCAAGCATGAACACTGAAGCTTTCTTT.

The chain recombines TRBV30 with TRBJ1-1; TRBD1 matches at 7 bases. This CDR3 is 15 amino acids long. The V segment lost 2 bases and the J segment 1 base; nucleotides outside the gene matches: 7. The germline CDR1 and CDR2 sequences are GTSNPN and SVGIG (reference sequence). The CDR3, as DNA: TGTGCCTGGAGTCCTCAGGGGGGAAAGAACACTGAAGCTTTCTTT. This gives the protein CAWSPQGGKNTEAFF.

V gene TRBV7-2 combines with J gene TRBJ1-2, with TRBD1 matching over 8 bases. The V gene's germline CDR1 is SGHTA and CDR2 FQGNSA. The CDR3 contains 14 residues. The V gene end was trimmed by 6 bases and the J gene end by 0 bases; junction bases not matched to a gene: 3. This chain's CDR3 is CASSPTGANYGYTF. The CDR3 region has the DNA TGTGCCAGCAGTCCGACAGGGGCTAACTATGGCTACACCTTC.

This chain uses TRBV19 with TRBJ1-2; D is undetermined. V shed 7 bases and J shed 1 base, with 13 bases lying between them. From germline, CDR1 is LNHDA and CDR2 SQIVND (reference sequence). This CDR3 is 14 amino acids long. The CDR3 DNA sequence: TGTGCCAGTAAATCTGAGGCCCTTAACTATGGCTACACCTTC. It encodes CASKSEALNYGYTF. Together with reference TRBV19 and TRBJ1-2, the CDR3 gives the full variable domain: DGGITQSPKYLFRKEGQNVTLSCEQNLNHDAMYWYRQDPGQGLRLIYYSQIVNDFQKGDIAEGYSVSREKKESFPLTVTSAQKNPTAFYLCASKSEALNYGYTFGSGTRLTVV.